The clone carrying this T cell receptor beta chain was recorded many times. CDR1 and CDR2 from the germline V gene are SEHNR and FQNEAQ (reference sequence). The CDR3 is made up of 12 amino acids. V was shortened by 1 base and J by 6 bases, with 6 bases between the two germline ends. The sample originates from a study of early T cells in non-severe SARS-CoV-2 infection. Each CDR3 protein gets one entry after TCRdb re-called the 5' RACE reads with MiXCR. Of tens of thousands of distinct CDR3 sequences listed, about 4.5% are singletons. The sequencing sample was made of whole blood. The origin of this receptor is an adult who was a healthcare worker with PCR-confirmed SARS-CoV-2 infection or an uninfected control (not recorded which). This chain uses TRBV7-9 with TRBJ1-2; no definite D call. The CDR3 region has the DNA TGTGCCAGCAGCTTAGGGGCGGATGGCTACACCTTC. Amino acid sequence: CASSLGADGYTF.